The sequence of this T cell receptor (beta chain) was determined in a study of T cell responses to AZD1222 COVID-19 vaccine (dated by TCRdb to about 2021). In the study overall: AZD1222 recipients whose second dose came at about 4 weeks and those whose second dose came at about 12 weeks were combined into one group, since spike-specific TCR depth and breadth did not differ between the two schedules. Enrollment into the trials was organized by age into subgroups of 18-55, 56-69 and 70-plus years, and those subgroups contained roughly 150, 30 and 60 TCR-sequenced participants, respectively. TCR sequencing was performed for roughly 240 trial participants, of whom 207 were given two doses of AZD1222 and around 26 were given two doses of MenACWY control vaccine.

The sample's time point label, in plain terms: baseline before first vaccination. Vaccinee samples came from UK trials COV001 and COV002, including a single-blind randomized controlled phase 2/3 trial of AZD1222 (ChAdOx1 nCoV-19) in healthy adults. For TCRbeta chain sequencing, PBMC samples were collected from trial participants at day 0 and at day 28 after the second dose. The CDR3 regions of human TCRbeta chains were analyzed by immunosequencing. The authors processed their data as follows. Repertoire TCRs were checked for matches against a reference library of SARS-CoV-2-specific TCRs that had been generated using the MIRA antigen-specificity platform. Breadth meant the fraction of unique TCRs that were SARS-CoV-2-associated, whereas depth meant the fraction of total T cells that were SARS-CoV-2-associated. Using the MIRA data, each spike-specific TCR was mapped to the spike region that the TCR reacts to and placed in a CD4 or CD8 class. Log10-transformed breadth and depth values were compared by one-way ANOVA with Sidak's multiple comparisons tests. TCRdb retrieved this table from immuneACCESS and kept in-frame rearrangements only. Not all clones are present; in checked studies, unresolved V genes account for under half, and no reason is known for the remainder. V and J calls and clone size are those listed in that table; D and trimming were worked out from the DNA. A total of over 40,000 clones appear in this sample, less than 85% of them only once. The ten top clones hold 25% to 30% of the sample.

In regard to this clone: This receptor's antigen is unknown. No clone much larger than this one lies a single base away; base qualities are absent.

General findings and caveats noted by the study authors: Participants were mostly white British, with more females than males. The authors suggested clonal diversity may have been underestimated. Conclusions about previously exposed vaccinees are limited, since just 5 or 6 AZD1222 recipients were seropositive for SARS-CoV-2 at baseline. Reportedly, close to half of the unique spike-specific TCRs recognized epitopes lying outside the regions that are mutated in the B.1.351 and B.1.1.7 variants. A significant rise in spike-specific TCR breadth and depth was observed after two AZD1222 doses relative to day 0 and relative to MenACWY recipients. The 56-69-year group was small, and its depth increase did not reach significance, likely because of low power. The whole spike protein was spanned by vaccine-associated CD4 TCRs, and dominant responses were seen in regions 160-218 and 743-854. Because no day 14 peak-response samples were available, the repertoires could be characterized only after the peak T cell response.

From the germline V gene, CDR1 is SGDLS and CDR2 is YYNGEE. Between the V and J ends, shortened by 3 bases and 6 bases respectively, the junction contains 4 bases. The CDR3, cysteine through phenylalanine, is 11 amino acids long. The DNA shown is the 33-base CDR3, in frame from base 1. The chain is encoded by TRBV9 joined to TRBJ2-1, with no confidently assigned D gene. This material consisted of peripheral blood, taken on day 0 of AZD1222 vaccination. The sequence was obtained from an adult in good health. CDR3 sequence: CASSASNEQFF. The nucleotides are TGTGCCAGCAGCGCTAGCAATGAGCAGTTCTTC.